The 9 T cell receptor beta chains below come from one sample, sequenced in a study of OX40 agonist ivuxolimab in advanced cancers. Libraries were prepared by immunoSEQ multiplex PCR; TCRdb keeps only in-frame clonotypes and omits some of them. Among 60,000 to 70,000 clones listed, around 80% were seen once. The sequencing here drew on CD4+ or CD8+ T cells sorted from blood, taken in a trial of the OX40 agonist ivuxolimab. The source of these receptors is an adult with an advanced solid tumor such as melanoma, head and neck, liver or kidney cancer.

This chain connects TRBV19 to TRBJ1-4; tentative D call: TRBD1 (5 bases). V shed 5 bases and J shed 8 bases, with 15 bases lying between them. The germline V gene has CDR1 LNHDA and CDR2 SQIVND (reference sequence). The CDR3 runs to 14 residues. The CDR3 DNA sequence: TGTGCCAGTAGTTCTCAGGGAGCGGTGGAAAAACTGTTTTTT. Amino acid sequence: CASSSQGAVEKLFF.

This chain connects TRBV27 to TRBJ2-3; 15 nucleotides agree with TRBD2. The V gene end was trimmed by 9 bases and the J gene end by 0 bases; junction bases not matched to a gene: 25. This CDR3 is built from 23 residues. The V gene's germline CDR1 is MNHEY and CDR2 SMNVEV (reference sequence). CDR3 region: CARKGLAGGPGENKDPSTDTQYF. In DNA, the CDR3 is TGTGCCAGGAAAGGACTAGCGGGAGGGCCAGGCGAAAATAAAGACCCTAGCACAGATACGCAGTATTTT.

The chain uses TRBV7-2 and TRBJ1-1; no definite D call. CDR1 and CDR2 from the germline V gene are SGHTA and FQGNSA. The germline V and J ends were trimmed by 0 bases and 2 bases, with 7 bases remaining between them. CDR3 length: 14 amino acids. DNA for the CDR3: TGTGCCAGCAGCTTAGCTGGCGTTAACACTGAAGCTTTCTTT. Residues: CASSLAGVNTEAFF.

The J gene is TRBJ2-7, the V gene TRBV10-3; 8 positions match TRBD2. Germline CDR1 and CDR2: ENHRY and SYGVKD. V lost 4 bases and J lost 4; bases outside the gene matches: 6. The CDR3 consists of 14 residues. CDR3 nucleotide sequence: TGTGCCATCAGTGGGGGGACTAGACCTTACGAGCAGTACTTC. Its protein is CAISGGTRPYEQYF.

As to this clone: At one boundary the junction diverges from the germline segment, which might be a read error. This chain links TRBV4-1 with TRBJ2-1, with D unclear. This CDR3 region has 14 residues. In germline, CDR1 is MGHRA, CDR2 YSYEKL. The CDR3 DNA sequence: TGCGCCAGCAGCCAAACTCGGCTCATTCAAGATCTGATCTTC. It is translated as CASSQTRLIQDLIF.

This chain links TRBV6-5 with TRBJ2-5, with 9 bases aligning to TRBD2. The CDR3 loop spans 13 amino acids. Germline loops: CDR1 MNHEY, CDR2 SVGAGI. V lost 6 bases, J lost 5 bases, and 4 bases stayed unmatched. The CDR3 nucleotides are TGTGCCAGCAGGCTAGCGGGATATGAGACCCAGTACTTC. It encodes CASRLAGYETQYF.

The CDR3 DNA reads as TGCGCCAGCAGCCCCCGATACCCCTCCTATGGCTACACCTTC. Protein: CASSPRYPSYGYTF. This chain joins TRBV5-1 and TRBJ1-2; D not certain. V was cut by 4 bases and J by 4 bases, with 14 bases left in between. The CDR3 covers 14 residues. In germline, CDR1 is SGHRS, CDR2 YFSETQ.

The chain joins TRBV9 to TRBJ2-2; 8 positions match TRBD1. The CDR3 totals 16 residues. V was pared by 1 base and J by 3 bases, with 5 bases of the junction left unmatched. Germline-derived CDR1 and CDR2 are SGDLS and YYNGEE. This CDR3 is CASSVSGQAYTGELFF. CDR3 DNA: TGTGCCAGCAGCGTATCGGGACAGGCATACACCGGGGAGCTGTTTTTT.

The genes are TRBV29-1 and TRBJ2-1, with 7 bases that match TRBD1. Per germline, CDR1 SQVTM and CDR2 ANQGSEA. The CDR3 length is 16 residues. V shed 4 bases, J shed 4 bases, and the junction held 13 bases outside the gene matches. DNA for the CDR3: TGCAGCGTTGTCCCGAGGGGAAAGGGGGCATACAATGAGCAGTTCTTC. Translating it yields CSVVPRGKGAYNEQFF.